These 8 T cell receptor beta chains were sequenced from one sample in a study of cytomegalovirus exposure and HLA in healthy donors. TCRdb's table, derived via immunoSEQ multiplex PCR, lists solely in-frame clones and lacks some. There are 160,000 or so clones in the sample; around 82% occur only once, and about a tenth lies in the top ten. The sequencing input was PBMCs. These receptors came from a man aged 25-40 years in good health and CMV-seropositive.

The gene calls are TRBV13 and TRBJ2-6, with a tentative D call TRBD2 (5 bases). In germline, CDR1 is PRHDT, CDR2 FYEKMQ (reference sequence). This CDR3 comprises 15 residues. V was trimmed by 4 bases and J by 0 bases, leaving 7 bases between them. The CDR3 coding sequence is TGTGCCAGCAGCTCGGGAACCTCTGGGGCCAACGTCCTGACTTTC. As protein: CASSSGTSGANVLTF.

This clone showed up just a few times. The chain carries TRBV19 and TRBJ1-1, with D uncertain. Germline values: CDR1 LNHDA, CDR2 SQIVND (reference sequence). The V end lost 9 bases, the J end lost 2 bases, and 13 bases lay between the germline ends. The CDR3 has 13 amino acids. The CDR3 loop reads CASLPHSNTEAFF. DNA of the CDR3: TGTGCCAGCTTGCCCCACAGTAACACTGAAGCTTTCTTT.

The chain employs TRBV30 and TRBJ2-1; 7 bases align to TRBD1. After removal of 3 bases from V and 2 bases from J, the junction contained 1 base not matched to a gene. The CDR3 runs 13 residues. Germline CDR1 GTSNPN, CDR2 SVGIG (reference sequence). The CDR3 coding sequence is TGTGCCTGGAGAGGGGGCGCCTACAATGAGCAGTTCTTC. This codes for CAWRGGAYNEQFF.

The gene calls are TRBV5-5 and TRBJ1-6; D unclear. This CDR3 comprises 13 residues. Germline values: CDR1 SGHKS, CDR2 YYEKEE (reference sequence). V lost 3 bases and J 7 bases, leaving 8 bases between the germline ends. CDR3 amino acids: CASSSSANSPLHF. CDR3 nucleotides: TGTGCCAGCAGCTCCAGCGCCAATTCACCCCTCCACTTT.

This clone was detected only once. The junction does not match germline at one end; this may be a read error. This rearrangement joins TRBV18 to TRBJ2-1; 8 positions match TRBD2. The CDR3 runs to 15 residues. Germline CDR1 is KGHSH and CDR2 is LQKENI. CDR3 loop: CASSPLAETNNEQFF. The CDR3 coding sequence is TGTGCCAGCTCCCCACTAGCGGAAACCAACAATGAGCAGTTCTTC.

V and J are TRBV6-5 and TRBJ1-2; unclear D gene. V was pared by 0 bases and J by 4 bases, with 15 bases between. The CDR3 extends over 16 amino acids. Germline-derived CDR1 and CDR2 are MNHEY and SVGAGI. CDR3 protein: CASSYSGGPGSYGYTF. Written as DNA, the CDR3 is TGTGCCAGCAGTTACTCAGGAGGGCCGGGGAGCTATGGCTACACCTTC.

In DNA, the CDR3 is TGTGCCAGCAGCTTACGGACTAGCGGGAGGAAGAACACCGGGGAGCTGTTTTTT. It yields the protein CASSLRTSGRKNTGELFF. This chain joins TRBV7-8 and TRBJ2-2, with 14 bases matching TRBD2. CDR3 size: 18 residues. Looked up from germline, CDR1 is SGHVS and CDR2 is FQNEAQ. The J segment lost 1 base and the V segment lost 2 bases, leaving 3 bases of the junction unmatched.

This chain uses TRBV15 with TRBJ2-5; 7 bases fit TRBD1. Germline V gene sequence: CDR1 LNHNV, CDR2 YYDKDF (reference sequence). The CDR3 totals 15 residues. V lost 2 bases to trimming and J lost 5 bases; unmatched junction nucleotides: 8. Written as DNA, the CDR3 is TGTGCCACCAGCAGACATCCCAGGGGGAGCGAGACCCAGTACTTC. It codes for CATSRHPRGSETQYF.